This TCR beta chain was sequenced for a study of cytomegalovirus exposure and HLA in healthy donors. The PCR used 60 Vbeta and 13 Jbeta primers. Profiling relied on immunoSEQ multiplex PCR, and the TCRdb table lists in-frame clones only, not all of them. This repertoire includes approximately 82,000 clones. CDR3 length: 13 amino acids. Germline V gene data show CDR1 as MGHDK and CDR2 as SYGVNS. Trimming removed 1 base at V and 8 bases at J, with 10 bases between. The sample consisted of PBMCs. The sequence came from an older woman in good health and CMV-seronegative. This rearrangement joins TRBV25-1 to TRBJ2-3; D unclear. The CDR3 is CASSEFEVATQYF. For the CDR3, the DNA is TGTGCCAGCAGTGAATTTGAGGTAGCTACGCAGTATTTT.